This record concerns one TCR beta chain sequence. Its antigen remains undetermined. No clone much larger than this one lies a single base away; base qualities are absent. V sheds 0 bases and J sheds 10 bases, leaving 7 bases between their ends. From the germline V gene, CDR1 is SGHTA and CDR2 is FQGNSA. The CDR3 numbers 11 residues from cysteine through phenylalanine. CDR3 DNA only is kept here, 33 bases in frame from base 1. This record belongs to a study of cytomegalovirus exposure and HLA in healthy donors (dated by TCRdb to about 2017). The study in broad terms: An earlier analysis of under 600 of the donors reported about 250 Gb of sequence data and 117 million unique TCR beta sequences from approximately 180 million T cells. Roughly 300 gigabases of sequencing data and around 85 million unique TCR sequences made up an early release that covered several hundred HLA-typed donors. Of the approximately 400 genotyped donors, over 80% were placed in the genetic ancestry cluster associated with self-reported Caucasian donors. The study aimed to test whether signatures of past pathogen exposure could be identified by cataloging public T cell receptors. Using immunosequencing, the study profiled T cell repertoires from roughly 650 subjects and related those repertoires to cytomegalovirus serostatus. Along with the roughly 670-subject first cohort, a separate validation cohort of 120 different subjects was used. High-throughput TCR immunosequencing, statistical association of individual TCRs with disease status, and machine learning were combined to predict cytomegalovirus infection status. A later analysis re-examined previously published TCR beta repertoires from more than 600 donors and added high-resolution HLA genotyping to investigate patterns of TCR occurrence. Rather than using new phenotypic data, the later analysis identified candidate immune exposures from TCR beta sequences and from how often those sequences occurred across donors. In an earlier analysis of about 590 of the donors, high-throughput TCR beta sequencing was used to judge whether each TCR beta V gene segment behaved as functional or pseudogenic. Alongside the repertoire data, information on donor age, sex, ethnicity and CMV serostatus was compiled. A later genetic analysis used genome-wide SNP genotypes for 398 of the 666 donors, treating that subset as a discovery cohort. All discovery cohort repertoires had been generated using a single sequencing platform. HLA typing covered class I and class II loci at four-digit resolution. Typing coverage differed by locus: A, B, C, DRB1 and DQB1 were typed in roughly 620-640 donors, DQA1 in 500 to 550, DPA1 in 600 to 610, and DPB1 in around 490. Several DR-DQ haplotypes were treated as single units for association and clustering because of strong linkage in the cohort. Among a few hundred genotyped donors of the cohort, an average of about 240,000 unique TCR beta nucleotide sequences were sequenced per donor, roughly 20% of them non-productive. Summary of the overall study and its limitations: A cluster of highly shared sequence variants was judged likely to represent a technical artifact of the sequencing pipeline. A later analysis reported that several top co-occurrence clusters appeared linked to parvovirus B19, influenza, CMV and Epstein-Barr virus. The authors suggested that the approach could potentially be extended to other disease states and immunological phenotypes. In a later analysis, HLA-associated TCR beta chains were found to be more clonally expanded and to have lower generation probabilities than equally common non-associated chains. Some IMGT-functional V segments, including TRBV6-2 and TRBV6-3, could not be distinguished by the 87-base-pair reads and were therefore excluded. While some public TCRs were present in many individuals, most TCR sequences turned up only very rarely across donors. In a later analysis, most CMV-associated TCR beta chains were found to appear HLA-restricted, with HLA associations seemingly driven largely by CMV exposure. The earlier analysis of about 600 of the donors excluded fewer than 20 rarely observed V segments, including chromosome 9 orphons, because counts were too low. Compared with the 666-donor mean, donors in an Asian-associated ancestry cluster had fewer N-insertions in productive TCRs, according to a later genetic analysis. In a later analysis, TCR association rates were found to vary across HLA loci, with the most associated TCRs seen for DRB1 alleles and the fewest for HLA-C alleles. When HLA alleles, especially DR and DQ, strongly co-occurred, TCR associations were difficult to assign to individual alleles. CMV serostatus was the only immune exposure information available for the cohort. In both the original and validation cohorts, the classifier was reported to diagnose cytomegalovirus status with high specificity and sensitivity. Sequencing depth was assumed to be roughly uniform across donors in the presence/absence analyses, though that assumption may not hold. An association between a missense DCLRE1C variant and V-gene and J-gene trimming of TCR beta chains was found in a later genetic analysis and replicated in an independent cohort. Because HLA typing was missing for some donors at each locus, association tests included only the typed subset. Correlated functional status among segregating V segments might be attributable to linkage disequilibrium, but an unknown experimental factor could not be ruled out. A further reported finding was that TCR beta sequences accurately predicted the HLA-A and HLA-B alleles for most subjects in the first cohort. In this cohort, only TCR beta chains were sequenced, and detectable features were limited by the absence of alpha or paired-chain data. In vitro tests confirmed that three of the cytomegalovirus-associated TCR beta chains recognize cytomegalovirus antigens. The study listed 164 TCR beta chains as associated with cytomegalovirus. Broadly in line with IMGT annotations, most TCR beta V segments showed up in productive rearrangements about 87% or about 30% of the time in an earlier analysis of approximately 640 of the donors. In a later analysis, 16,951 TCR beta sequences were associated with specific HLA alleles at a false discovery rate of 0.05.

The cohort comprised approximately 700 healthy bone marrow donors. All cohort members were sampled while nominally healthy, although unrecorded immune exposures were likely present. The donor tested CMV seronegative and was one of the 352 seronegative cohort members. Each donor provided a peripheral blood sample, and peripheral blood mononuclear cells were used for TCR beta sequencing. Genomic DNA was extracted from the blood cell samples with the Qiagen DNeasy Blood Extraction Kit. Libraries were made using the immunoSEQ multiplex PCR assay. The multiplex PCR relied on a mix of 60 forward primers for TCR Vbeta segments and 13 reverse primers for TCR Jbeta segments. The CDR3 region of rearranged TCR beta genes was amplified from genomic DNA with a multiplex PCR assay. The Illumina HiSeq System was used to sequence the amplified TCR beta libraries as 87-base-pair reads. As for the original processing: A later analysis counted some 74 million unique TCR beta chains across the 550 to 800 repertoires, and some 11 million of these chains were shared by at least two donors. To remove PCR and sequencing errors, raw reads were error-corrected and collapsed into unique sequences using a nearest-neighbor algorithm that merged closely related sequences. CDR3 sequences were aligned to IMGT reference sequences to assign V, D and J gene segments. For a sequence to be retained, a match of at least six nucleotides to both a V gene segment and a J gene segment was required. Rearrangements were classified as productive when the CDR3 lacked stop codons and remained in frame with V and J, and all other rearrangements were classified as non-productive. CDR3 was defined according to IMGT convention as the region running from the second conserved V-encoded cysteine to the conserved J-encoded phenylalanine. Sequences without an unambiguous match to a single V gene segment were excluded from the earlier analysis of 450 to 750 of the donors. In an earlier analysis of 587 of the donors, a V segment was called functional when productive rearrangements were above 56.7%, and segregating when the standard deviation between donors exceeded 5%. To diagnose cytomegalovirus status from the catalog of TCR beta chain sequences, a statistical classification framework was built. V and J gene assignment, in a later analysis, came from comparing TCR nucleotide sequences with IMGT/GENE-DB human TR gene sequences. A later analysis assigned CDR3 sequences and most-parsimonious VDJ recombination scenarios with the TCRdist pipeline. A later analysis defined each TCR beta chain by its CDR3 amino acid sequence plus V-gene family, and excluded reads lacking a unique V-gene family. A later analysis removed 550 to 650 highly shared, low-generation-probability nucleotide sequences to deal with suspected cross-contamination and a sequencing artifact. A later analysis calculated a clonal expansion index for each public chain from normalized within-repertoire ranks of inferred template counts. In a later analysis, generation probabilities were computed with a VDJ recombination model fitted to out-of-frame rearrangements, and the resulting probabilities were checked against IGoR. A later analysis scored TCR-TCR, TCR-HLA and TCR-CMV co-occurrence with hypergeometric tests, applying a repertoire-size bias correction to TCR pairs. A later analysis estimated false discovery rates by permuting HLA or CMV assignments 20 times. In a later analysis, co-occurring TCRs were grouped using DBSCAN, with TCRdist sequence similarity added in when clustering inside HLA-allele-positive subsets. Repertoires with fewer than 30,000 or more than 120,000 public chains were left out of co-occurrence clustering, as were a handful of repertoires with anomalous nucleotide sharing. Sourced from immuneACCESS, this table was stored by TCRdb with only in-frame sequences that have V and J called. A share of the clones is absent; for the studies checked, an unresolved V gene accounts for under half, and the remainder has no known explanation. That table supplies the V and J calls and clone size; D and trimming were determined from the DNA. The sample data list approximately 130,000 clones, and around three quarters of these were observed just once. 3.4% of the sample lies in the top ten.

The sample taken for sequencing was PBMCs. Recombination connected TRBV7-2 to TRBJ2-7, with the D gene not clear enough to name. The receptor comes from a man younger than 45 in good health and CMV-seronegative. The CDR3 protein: CASSLASLQYF. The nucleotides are TGTGCCAGCAGCTTAGCTAGCCTTCAGTACTTC.